This is a list of T cell receptor beta chains from one sample in a study of shared clonotypes between healthy human individuals. Clones were read by immunoSEQ multiplex PCR, and TCRdb kept only the in-frame ones, dropping some. The sample has approximately 1,000,000 clones, roughly 80% seen once; the top ten hold 0.89%. Sample: memory CD4+ T cells from PBMCs. Source of these receptors: a man aged 18 to 29 in good health. Some clones in this sample may be carry-over from other donors' samples. Both conserved end residues are part of each CDR3. The D gene is left open where the match is weak. Clone size is shown for a subset of rows, as once, few, many or a class of expanded clone.

size,V,D,J,DNA,CDR3
-,TRBV2,-,TRBJ1-4,TGTGCCAGCAGTGAATCGGGGCTTGGGGGTGAAAAACTGTTTTTT,CASSESGLGGEKLFF
-,TRBV11-2,TRBD1,TRBJ2-7,TGTGCCAGCAGTTCCGGGGGACAGGGGACCTACGAGCAGTACTTC,CASSSGGQGTYEQYF
-,TRBV28,-,TRBJ2-3,TGTGCCAGCAGTTTTAGACCAGCGGGCGGCACAGATACGCAGTATTTT,CASSFRPAGGTDTQYF
few,TRBV28,TRBD1,TRBJ2-7,TGTGCCAGCAGGGGGACAGGGGGCTACGAGCAGTACTTC,CASRGTGGYEQYF
-,TRBV30,-,TRBJ1-1,TGTGCCTGTTCACGGGCCTCCGGAATGGAAGCTTTCTTT,CACSRASGMEAFF
-,TRBV7-3,-,TRBJ2-2,TGTGCCAGCAGCTTCCTAGGAAACACCGGGGAGCTGTTTTTT,CASSFLGNTGELFF
-,TRBV19,TRBD1,TRBJ1-1,TGTGCCAGTAGTATAAGGGAGGGACAGTCGGCTTTCTTT,CASSIREGQSAFF
many,TRBV2,-,TRBJ2-2,TGTGCCAGCAGTGTCTCTACGAACACCGGGGAGCTGTTTTTT,CASSVSTNTGELFF
once,TRBV5-3,TRBD2,TRBJ2-2,TGTGCCAGAAGCCCCCCCAACAAACTAGCGGGGAACACCGGGGAGCTGTTTTTT,CARSPPNKLAGNTGELFF
-,TRBV4-2,TRBD2,TRBJ2-2,TGTGCCAGCAGCCCCGGCGGGAGGGCCGACACCGGGGAGCTGTTTTTT,CASSPGGRADTGELFF
once,TRBV30,TRBD1,TRBJ1-2,TGTGCCTGGAGTTGGACAGGGCGAAGCTATGGCTACACCTTC,CAWSWTGRSYGYTF
-,TRBV6-1,TRBD1,TRBJ2-7,TGTGCCAGCAGTGAATGGGGACAGGGAGATCACGAGCAGTACTTC,CASSEWGQGDHEQYF
-,TRBV18,-,TRBJ2-7,TGTGCCAGCTCACCAGTAGCCCTCTTCTCCTACGAGCAGTACTTC,CASSPVALFSYEQYF
once,TRBV4-2,-,TRBJ2-5,TGTGCCAGCAGCCCCGGATCAAAGGGGGAGACCCAGTACTTC,CASSPGSKGETQYF
-,TRBV28,TRBD1,TRBJ1-5,TGTGCCAGCAGCCCTCGACAGGGGAGTCAGCCCCAGCATTTT,CASSPRQGSQPQHF
-,TRBV7-2,-,TRBJ2-2,TGTGCCAGCAGCTTACTAGGCCCCGGGGAGCTGTTTTTT,CASSLLGPGELFF
-,TRBV5-1,-,TRBJ2-3,TGCGCCAGCTCAGAGCTTGGAGGGAGCACAGATACGCAGTATTTT,CASSELGGSTDTQYF
-,TRBV29-1,TRBD1,TRBJ2-3,TGCAGCGTTGTCCGAACAGGGGGCGCGGCAGATACGCAGTATTTT,CSVVRTGGAADTQYF
-,TRBV29-1,TRBD2,TRBJ2-1,TGCAGCGGCTTCGGTACTAGCGGGAACAATGAGCAGTTCTTC,CSGFGTSGNNEQFF
-,TRBV6-1,-,TRBJ2-1,TGTGCCAGCAGTGAAAGGAGGGGGCGCTTCAATGAGCAGTTCTTC,CASSERRGRFNEQFF
-,TRBV28,-,TRBJ2-1,TGTGCCAGCAGTTTATTATCCCGGGAGCAGTTCTTC,CASSLLSREQFF
-,TRBV5-1,-,TRBJ2-2,TGCGCCAGCACCTCAACCGCGAACACCGGGGAGCTGTTTTTT,CASTSTANTGELFF
once,TRBV6-1,-,TRBJ2-1,TGTGCCAGCAGTGAATTCAGCGAGCAGTTCTTC,CASSEFSEQFF
-,TRBV28,-,TRBJ1-5,TGTGCCAGCAGTGATCCAGGGAGCTCGTTAAGGAGCAATCAGCCCCAGCATTTT,CASSDPGSSLRSNQPQHF
-,TRBV6-1,-,TRBJ2-7,TGTGCCAGCAGTGCAGACGCCGGTGGGGTGTACGAGCAGTACTTC,CASSADAGGVYEQYF
-,TRBV4-3,-,TRBJ2-7,TGCGCCAGCAGCCATCTCGGGGCTTACGAGCAGTACTTC,CASSHLGAYEQYF
-,TRBV25-1,-,TRBJ2-3,TGTGCCAGCAGTGAATCAAAGTTTGATCCCAGCTCAGATACGCAGTATTTT,CASSESKFDPSSDTQYF
-,TRBV5-4,-,TRBJ1-1,TGTGCCAGCAGCTTGACCGACGGACCAAACACTGAAGCTTTCTTT,CASSLTDGPNTEAFF
-,TRBV7-3,-,TRBJ2-3,TGTGCCAGCAGCTCCCTCCCAGGTACGACGGATACGCAGTATTTT,CASSSLPGTTDTQYF
few,TRBV2,TRBD2,TRBJ2-5,TGTGCCAGCAGTCGGCGGCGGGAGCGCGAGACCCAGTACTTC,CASSRRRERETQYF
-,TRBV9,TRBD1,TRBJ2-2,TGTGCCAGCAGCGGCCACCCGGGACAGCTTAACACCGGGGAGCTGTTTTTT,CASSGHPGQLNTGELFF